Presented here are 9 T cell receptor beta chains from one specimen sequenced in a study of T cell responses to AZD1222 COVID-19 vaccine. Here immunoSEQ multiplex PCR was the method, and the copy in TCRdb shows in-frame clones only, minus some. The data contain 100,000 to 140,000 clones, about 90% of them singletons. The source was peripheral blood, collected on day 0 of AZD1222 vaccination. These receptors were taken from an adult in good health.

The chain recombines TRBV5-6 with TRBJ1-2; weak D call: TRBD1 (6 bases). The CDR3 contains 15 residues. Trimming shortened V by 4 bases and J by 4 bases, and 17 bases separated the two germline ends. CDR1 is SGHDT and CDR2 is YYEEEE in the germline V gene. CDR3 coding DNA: TGTGCCAGCAGCGCTACAGGGAGATTCGGCTATGGCTACACCTTC. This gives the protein CASSATGRFGYGYTF.

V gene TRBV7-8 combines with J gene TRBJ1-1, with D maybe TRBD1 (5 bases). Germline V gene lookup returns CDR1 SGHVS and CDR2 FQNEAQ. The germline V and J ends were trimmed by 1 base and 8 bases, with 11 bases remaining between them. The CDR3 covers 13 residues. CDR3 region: CASSLVVRDEAFF. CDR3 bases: TGTGCCAGCAGCTTAGTCGTCCGGGACGAAGCTTTCTTT.

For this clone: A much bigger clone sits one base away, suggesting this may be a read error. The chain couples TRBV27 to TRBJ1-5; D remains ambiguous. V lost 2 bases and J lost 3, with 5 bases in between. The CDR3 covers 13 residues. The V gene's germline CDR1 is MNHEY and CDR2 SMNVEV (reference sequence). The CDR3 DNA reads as TGTGCCAGCAGTTTAGGGTACAATCAGCCCCAGCATTTT. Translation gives CASSLGYNQPQHF.

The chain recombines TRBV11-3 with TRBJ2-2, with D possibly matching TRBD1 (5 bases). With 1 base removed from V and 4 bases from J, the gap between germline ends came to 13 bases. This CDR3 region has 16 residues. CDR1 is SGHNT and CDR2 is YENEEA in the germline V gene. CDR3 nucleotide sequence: TGTGCCAGCAGCTTAGCGGTATCAGGGATCACCGGGGAGCTGTTTTTT. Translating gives CASSLAVSGITGELFF.

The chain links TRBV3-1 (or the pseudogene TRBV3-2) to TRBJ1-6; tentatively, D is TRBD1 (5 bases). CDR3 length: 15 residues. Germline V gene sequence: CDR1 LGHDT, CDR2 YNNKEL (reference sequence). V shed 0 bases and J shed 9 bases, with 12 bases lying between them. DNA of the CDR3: TGTGCCAGCAGCCAAGATGCAGGGCCGGGTTCACCCCTCCACTTT. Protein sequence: CASSQDAGPGSPLHF.

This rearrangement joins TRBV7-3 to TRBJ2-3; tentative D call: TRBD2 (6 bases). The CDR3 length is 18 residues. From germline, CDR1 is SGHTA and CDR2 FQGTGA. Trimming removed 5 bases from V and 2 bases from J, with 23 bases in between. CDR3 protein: CASSTLSPSGLVTDTQYF. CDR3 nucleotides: TGTGCCAGCAGCACCCTATCGCCCTCGGGACTTGTCACAGATACGCAGTATTTT.

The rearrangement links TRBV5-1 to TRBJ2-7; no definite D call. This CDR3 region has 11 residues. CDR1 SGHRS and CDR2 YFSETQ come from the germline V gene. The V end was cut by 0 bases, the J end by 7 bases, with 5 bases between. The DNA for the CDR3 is TGCGCCAGCAGCTTGGATATTGAGCAGTACTTC. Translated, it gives CASSLDIEQYF.

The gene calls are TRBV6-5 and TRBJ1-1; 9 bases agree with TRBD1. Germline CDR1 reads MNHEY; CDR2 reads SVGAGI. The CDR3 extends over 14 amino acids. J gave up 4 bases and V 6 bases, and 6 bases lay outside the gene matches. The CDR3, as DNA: TGTGCCAGCAGCCGTCTGACAGGGGGCACTGAAGCTTTCTTT. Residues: CASSRLTGGTEAFF.

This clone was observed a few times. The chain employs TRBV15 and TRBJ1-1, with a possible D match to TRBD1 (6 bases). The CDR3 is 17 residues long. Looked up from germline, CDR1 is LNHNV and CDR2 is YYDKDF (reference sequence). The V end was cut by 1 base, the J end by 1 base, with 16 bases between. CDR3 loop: CATSRALSRGRNTEAFF. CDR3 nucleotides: TGTGCCACCAGCAGAGCACTTTCACGGGGGCGGAACACTGAAGCTTTCTTT.